A single sample gave rise to the 17 T cell receptor beta chains below, sequenced in a study of blood T cells in healthy people across ages. It was with a sample-barcoded 5' primer and a J-beta primer mix that a second PCR of about 6 to 11 cycles was run. TCRdb re-derived calls from the 5' RACE reads in MiXCR, one entry per CDR3 protein. The sample shows under 800,000 distinct CDR3 sequences, about 21% of them seen only once. Source material: blood. These receptors were obtained from a man aged 65 to 79 in good health.

This clonotype was observed a handful of times. V usage is TRBV20-1 and J usage is TRBJ2-5; 7 positions agree with TRBD1. Germline trimming cut 6 bases from V and 2 bases from J; bases unmatched to any gene: 9. The CDR3 totals 14 residues. CDR1 DFQATT and CDR2 SNEGSKA come from the germline V gene (reference sequence). CDR3 sequence reads: CSAIRTGVQETQYF. CDR3 DNA: TGCAGTGCGATTCGGACAGGTGTGCAAGAGACCCAGTACTTC.

This chain links TRBV4-2 with TRBJ2-7; 7 bases fit TRBD2. The junction had 12 bases not matched to a gene; V was cut back by 5 bases and J by 5 bases. Germline lookup yields CDR1 LGHNA and CDR2 YNFKEQ. This CDR3 is built from 15 residues. In DNA form, the CDR3 reads TGTGCCAGCAGCAATACTAACGCGGGAGCGAACGAGCAGTACTTC. It yields the protein CASSNTNAGANEQYF.

CDR3: CASSLAVGSIVNTEAFF. The CDR3 DNA reads TGTGCCAGCAGCTTAGCCGTGGGATCAATAGTGAACACTGAAGCTTTCTTT. This sequence joins TRBV7-2 and TRBJ1-1, with D unclear. CDR3 length: 17 residues. V was clipped by 0 bases and J by 0 bases, with 14 bases between them. Germline CDR1 is SGHTA and CDR2 is FQGNSA. The whole variable domain, filled in from reference TRBV7-2 and TRBJ1-1, reads GAGVSQSPSNKVTEKGKDVELRCDPISGHTALYWYRQSLGQGLEFLIYFQGNSAPDKSGLPSDRFSAERTGGSVSTLTIQRTQQEDSAVYLCASSLAVGSIVNTEAFFGQGTRLTVV.

In DNA form, the CDR3 reads TGTGCCAGCAGTTTCTACCTGGGGGGGAATGGCTACACCTTC. Its protein product is CASSFYLGGNGYTF. The V and J genes are TRBV27 and TRBJ1-2; D perhaps matches TRBD1 (5 bases). This CDR3 is built from 14 residues. Germline V gives CDR1 MNHEY, CDR2 SMNVEV (reference sequence). The V end was cut by 3 bases, the J end by 6 bases, with 14 bases between.

J is TRBJ2-1 and V is TRBV9; 14 bases are a match to TRBD2. CDR1 is SGDLS, CDR2 YYNGEE, per germline. The junction had 22 bases not matched to a gene; V was cut back by 2 bases and J by 12 bases. This CDR3 is built from 20 residues. CDR3 bases: TGTGCCAGCAGCGTCGGGACCGGGACTAGCGGGAGTATATGGTTGGATAGGCAGTTCTTC. It yields the protein CASSVGTGTSGSIWLDRQFF.

This clonotype was seen a handful of times. The chain links TRBV9 to TRBJ2-4, with D perhaps TRBD2 (5 bases). Germline loops: CDR1 SGDLS, CDR2 YYNGEE. The CDR3 is 17 residues long. Trimming removed 4 bases from V and 0 bases from J, with 17 bases in between. For the CDR3, the DNA is TGTGCCAGCAGCCCGGGTTGGAGGTCCTCAGCCAAAAACATTCAGTACTTC. It specifies CASSPGWRSSAKNIQYF.

The chain couples TRBV11-2 to TRBJ2-3; perhaps TRBD2 as D (6 bases). The V end lost 5 bases, the J end lost 8 bases, and 14 bases lay between the germline ends. The CDR3 has 13 amino acids. Germline V gene data show CDR1 as SGHAT and CDR2 as FQNNGV. CDR3 loop: CASSLPFGSTQYF. CDR3 coding DNA: TGTGCCAGCAGCCTCCCCTTCGGGAGTACGCAGTATTTT.

The sample holds a few counts of this clonotype. The genes are TRBV6-6 and TRBJ2-7, with D hard to call. Germline CDR1 reads MNHNY; CDR2 reads SVGAGI (reference sequence). The CDR3 extends over 14 amino acids. The V end lost 2 bases, the J end lost 1 base, and 9 bases lay between the germline ends. The CDR3 spells CASSYMAESYEQYF. The CDR3 DNA sequence: TGTGCCAGCAGTTACATGGCGGAGTCCTACGAGCAGTACTTC.

The chain has TRBV20-1 and TRBJ2-1, with TRBD2 matching 10 bases. CDR1 and CDR2 (germline): DFQATT, SNEGSKA (reference sequence). This CDR3 spans 14 amino acids. V was clipped by 3 bases and J by 8 bases; unmatched bases: 7. Here the CDR3 DNA reads TGCAGTGCTAGGGCTAGCGGGAGAAACTATGAGCAGTTCTTC. Amino acid sequence: CSARASGRNYEQFF.

This clonotype was counted between two and nine times. V gene TRBV20-1 combines with J gene TRBJ2-5, with 13 bases fitting TRBD2. There are 14 residues in the CDR3. Trimming cost V 5 bases and J 5 bases; bases outside gene matches: 5. Germline V gene data show CDR1 as DFQATT and CDR2 as SNEGSKA (reference sequence). CDR3 in DNA: TGCAGTGCTTCCCGGACTAGCGGGAGCGAGACCCAGTACTTC. This codes for CSASRTSGSETQYF.

J is TRBJ2-5 and V is TRBV28; D may be TRBD2 (6 bases). The V end lost 6 bases, the J end lost 5 bases, and 19 bases lay between the germline ends. This CDR3 is 15 amino acids long. Per the germline V gene, CDR1 is MDHEN and CDR2 is SYDVKM. The CDR3 nucleotides are TGTGCCAGCAGAGAGAGCGGAGGGTCTGGTGAGACCCAGTACTTC. This translates into CASRESGGSGETQYF.

CDR3 protein: CSARDRDWAGYTF. The CDR3 DNA sequence: TGCAGTGCTAGGGACAGGGATTGGGCTGGCTACACCTTC. V and J are TRBV20-1 and TRBJ1-2; 8 bases fit TRBD1. This CDR3 is 13 amino acids long. Trimming cost V 3 bases and J 7 bases; bases outside gene matches: 7. Germline values: CDR1 DFQATT, CDR2 SNEGSKA (reference sequence).

The J gene is TRBJ2-7, the V gene TRBV7-9; no clear D. Trimming left V 5 bases short and J 5 bases short, with 16 bases between. The length of the CDR3 is 14 residues. Germline V gives CDR1 SEHNR, CDR2 FQNEAQ (reference sequence). The DNA of the CDR3 is TGTGCCAGCAGCCCCGGGTCTATCCGAGACGAGCAGTACTTC. Amino acid sequence: CASSPGSIRDEQYF.

The V gene is TRBV7-9, the J gene TRBJ1-1; D is perhaps TRBD1 (6 bases). Looked up from germline, CDR1 is SEHNR and CDR2 is FQNEAQ (reference sequence). The germline V and J ends were trimmed by 7 bases and 2 bases, with 11 bases remaining between them. The CDR3 loop spans 13 amino acids. This CDR3 is CASKKDSNTEAFF. In DNA form, the CDR3 reads TGTGCCAGCAAAAAGGACAGCAACACTGAAGCTTTCTTT.

Written as DNA, the CDR3 is TGCAGTGCCCCGACAGGGCAAAAGGAAAAACTGTTTTTT. Its translation: CSAPTGQKEKLFF. The genes are TRBV20-1 and TRBJ1-4; TRBD1 matches 7 bases. CDR1 DFQATT and CDR2 SNEGSKA come from the germline V gene (reference sequence). The CDR3 is 13 amino acids. With 6 bases clipped from V and 8 bases from J, the junction kept 9 bases outside the gene matches.

This clonotype was seen a handful of times. The chain has TRBV15 and TRBJ2-5; 7 nucleotides match TRBD2. The trim removed 1 base at V and 5 bases at J, leaving 7 bases unmatched. The CDR3 extends over 15 amino acids. Germline V gene lookup returns CDR1 LNHNV and CDR2 YYDKDF (reference sequence). The CDR3 spells CATSRVASGTETQYF. CDR3 DNA: TGTGCCACCAGCAGAGTAGCAAGCGGGACTGAGACCCAGTACTTC.

The chain combines TRBV7-9 with TRBJ1-2, with 7 bases that match TRBD1. Germline CDR1 and CDR2: SEHNR and FQNEAQ (reference sequence). After removal of 2 bases from V and 4 bases from J, the junction contained 7 bases not matched to a gene. This CDR3 has 15 residues. In DNA form, the CDR3 reads TGTGCCAGCAGCTTACGCTCAGGACAGGCCTATGGCTACACCTTC. This encodes CASSLRSGQAYGYTF.